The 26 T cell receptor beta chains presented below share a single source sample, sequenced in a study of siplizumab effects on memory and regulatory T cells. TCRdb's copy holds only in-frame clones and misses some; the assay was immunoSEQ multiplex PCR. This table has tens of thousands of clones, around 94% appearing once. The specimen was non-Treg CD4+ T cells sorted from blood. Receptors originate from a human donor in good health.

For the CDR3, the DNA is TGTGCCAGCACTAGGACTAGCGGCACCGGGGAGCTGTTTTTT. Its translation is CASTRTSGTGELFF. The chain uses TRBV9 and TRBJ2-2; 10 bases are a match to TRBD2. Germline V gene lookup returns CDR1 SGDLS and CDR2 YYNGEE. The ends lost 6 bases at V and 4 bases at J; junction bases unmatched: 3. The length of the CDR3 is 14 residues.

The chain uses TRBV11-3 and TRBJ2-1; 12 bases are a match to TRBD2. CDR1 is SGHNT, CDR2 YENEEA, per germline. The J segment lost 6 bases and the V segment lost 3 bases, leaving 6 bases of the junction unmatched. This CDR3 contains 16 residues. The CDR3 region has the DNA TGTGCCAGCAGCTTGCTAGCGGGGGGGCTGGGCAATGAGCAGTTCTTC. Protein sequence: CASSLLAGGLGNEQFF.

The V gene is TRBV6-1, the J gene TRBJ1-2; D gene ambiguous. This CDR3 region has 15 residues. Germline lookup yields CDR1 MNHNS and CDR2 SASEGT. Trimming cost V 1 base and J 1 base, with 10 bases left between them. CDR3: CASSEVFPVNYGYTF. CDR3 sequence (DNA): TGTGCCAGCAGTGAAGTTTTCCCAGTTAACTATGGCTACACCTTC.

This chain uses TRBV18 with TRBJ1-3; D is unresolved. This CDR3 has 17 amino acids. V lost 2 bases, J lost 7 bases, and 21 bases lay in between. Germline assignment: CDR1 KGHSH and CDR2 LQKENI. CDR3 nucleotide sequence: TGTGCCAGCTCACCAACGACTTTTGCGGGGATGGGGAACACCATATATTTT. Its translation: CASSPTTFAGMGNTIYF. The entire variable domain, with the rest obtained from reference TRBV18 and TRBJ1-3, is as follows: NAGVMQNPRHLVRRRGQEARLRCSPMKGHSHVYWYRQLPEEGLKFMVYLQKENIIDESGMPKERFSAEFPKEGPSILRIQQVVRGDSAAYFCASSPTTFAGMGNTIYFGEGSWLTVV.

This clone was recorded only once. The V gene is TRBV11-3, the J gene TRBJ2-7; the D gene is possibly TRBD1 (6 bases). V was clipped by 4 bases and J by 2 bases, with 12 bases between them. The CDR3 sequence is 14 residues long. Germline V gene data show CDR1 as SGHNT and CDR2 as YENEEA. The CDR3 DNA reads TGTGCCAGCAGCTCTGGCAGGGACACCTACGAGCAGTACTTC. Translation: CASSSGRDTYEQYF.

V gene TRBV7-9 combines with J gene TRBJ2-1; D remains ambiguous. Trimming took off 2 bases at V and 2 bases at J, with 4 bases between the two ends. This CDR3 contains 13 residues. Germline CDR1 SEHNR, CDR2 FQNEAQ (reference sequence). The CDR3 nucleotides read TGTGCCAGCAGCTTACCCCCCTACAATGAGCAGTTCTTC. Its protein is CASSLPPYNEQFF.

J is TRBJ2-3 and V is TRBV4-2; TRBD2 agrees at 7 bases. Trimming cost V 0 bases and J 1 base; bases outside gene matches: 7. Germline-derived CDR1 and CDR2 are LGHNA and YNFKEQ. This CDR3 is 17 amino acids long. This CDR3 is CASSQEGRGAGTDTQYF. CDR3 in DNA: TGTGCCAGCAGCCAAGAGGGGAGGGGCGCAGGCACAGATACGCAGTATTTT.

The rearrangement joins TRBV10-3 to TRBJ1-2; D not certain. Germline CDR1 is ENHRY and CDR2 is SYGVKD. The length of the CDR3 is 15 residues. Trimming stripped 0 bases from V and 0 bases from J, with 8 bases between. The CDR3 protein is CAISESVASNYGYTF. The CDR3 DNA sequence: TGTGCCATCAGTGAGTCGGTTGCTTCTAACTATGGCTACACCTTC.

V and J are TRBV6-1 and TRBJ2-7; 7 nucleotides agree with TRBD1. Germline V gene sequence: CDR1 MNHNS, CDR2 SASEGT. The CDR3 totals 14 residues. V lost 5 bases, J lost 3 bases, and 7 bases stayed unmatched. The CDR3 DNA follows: TGTGCCAGCAGTCTTGGACAGGCATACTACGAGCAGTACTTC. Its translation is CASSLGQAYYEQYF.

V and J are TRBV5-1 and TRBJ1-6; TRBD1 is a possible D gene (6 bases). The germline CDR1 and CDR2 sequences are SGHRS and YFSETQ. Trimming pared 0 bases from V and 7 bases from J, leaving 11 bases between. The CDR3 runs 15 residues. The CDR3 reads CASSLAGARNSPLHF. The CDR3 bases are TGCGCCAGCAGCTTGGCAGGGGCGAGGAATTCACCCCTCCACTTT.

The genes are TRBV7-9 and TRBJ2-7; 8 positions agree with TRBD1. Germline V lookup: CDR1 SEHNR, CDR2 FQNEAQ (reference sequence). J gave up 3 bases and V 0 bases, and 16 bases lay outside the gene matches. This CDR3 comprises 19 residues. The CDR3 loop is CASSLAGDDLRGRNYEQYF. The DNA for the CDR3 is TGTGCCAGCAGCTTAGCGGGTGACGACCTCAGGGGGCGGAACTACGAGCAGTACTTC.

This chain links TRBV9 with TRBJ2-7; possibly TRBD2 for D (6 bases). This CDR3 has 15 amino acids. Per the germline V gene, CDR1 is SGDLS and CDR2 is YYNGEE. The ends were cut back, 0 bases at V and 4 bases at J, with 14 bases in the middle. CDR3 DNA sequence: TGTGCCAGCAGCGTAGAGGCCTCCGGGGGATACGAGCAGTACTTC. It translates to CASSVEASGGYEQYF. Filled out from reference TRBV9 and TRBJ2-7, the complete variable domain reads DSGVTQTPKHLITATGQRVTLRCSPRSGDLSVYWYQQSLDQGLQFLIQYYNGEERAKGNILERFSAQQFPDLHSELNLSSLELGDSALYFCASSVEASGGYEQYFGPGTRLTVT.

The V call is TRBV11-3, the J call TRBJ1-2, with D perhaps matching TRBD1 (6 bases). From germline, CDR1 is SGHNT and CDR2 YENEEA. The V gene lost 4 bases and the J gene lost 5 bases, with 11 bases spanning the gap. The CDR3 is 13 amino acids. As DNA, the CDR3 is TGTGCCAGCAGCTGGGGGCCGGGGTATGGCTACACCTTC. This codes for CASSWGPGYGYTF.

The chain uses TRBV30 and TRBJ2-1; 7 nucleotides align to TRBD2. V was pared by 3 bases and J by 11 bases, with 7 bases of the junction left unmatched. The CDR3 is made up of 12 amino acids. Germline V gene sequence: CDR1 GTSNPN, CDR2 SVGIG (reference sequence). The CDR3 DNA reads TGTGCCTGGAGCGGACTAGTTGGGAAGCAGTTCTTC. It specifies CAWSGLVGKQFF.

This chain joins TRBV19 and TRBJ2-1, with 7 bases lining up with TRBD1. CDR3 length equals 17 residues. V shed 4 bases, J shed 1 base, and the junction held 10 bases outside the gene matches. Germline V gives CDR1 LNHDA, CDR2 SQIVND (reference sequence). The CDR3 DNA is TGTGCCAGTAGTACACTTGAGGGGGCGCGGTCCTACAATGAGCAGTTCTTC. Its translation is CASSTLEGARSYNEQFF.

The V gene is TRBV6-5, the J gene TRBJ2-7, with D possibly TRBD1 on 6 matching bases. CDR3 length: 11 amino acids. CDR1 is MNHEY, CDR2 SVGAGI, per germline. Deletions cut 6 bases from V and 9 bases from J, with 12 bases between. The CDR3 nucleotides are TGTGCCAGCAGCTCACCCAGGGGGCAGTACTTC. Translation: CASSSPRGQYF.

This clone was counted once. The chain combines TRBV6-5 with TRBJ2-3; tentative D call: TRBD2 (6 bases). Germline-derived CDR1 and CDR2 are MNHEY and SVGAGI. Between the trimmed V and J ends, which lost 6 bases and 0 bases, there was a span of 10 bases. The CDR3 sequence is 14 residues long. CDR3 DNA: TGTGCCAGCAGGCCCGGACTAAGCACAGATACGCAGTATTTT. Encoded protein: CASRPGLSTDTQYF.

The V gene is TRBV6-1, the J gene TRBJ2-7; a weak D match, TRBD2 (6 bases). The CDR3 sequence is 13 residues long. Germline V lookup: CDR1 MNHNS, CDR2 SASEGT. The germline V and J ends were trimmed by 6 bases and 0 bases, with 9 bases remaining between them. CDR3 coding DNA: TGTGCCAGCAGCACCGGGAGCTCCTACGAGCAGTACTTC. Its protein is CASSTGSSYEQYF.

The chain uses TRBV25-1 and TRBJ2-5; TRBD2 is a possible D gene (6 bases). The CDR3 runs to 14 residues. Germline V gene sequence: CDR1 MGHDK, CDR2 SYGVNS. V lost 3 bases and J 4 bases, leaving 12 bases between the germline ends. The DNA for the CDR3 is TGTGCCAGCAGTGAGGGGACTTGGCGAGAGACCCAGTACTTC. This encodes CASSEGTWRETQYF.

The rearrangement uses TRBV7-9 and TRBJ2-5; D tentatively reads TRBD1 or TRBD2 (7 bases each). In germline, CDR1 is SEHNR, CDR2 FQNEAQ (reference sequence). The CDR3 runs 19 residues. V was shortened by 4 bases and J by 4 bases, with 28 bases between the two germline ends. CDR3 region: CASSSLRGGASGSRETQYF. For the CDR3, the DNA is TGTGCCAGCAGCTCCCTCAGGGGGGGGGCTTCGGGTTCAAGAGAGACCCAGTACTTC. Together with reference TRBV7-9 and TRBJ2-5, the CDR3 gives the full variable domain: DTGVSQNPRHKITKRGQNVTFRCDPISEHNRLYWYRQTLGQGPEFLTYFQNEAQLEKSRLLSDRFSAERPKGSFSTLEIQRTEQGDSAMYLCASSSLRGGASGSRETQYFGPGTRLLVL.

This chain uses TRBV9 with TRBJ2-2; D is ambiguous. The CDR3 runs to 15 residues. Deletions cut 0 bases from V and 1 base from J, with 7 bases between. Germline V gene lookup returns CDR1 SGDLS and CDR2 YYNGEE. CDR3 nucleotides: TGTGCCAGCAGCGTAGGCCCCAAGAACACCGGGGAGCTGTTTTTT. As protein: CASSVGPKNTGELFF. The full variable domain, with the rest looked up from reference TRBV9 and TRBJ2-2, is DSGVTQTPKHLITATGQRVTLRCSPRSGDLSVYWYQQSLDQGLQFLIQYYNGEERAKGNILERFSAQQFPDLHSELNLSSLELGDSALYFCASSVGPKNTGELFFGEGSRLTVL.

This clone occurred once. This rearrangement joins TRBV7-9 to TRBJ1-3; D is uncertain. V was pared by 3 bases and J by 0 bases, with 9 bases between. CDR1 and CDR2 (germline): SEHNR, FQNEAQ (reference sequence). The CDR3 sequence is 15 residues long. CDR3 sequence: CASSLAGISGNTIYF. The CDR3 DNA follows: TGTGCCAGCAGCTTGGCGGGGATCTCTGGAAACACCATATATTTT.

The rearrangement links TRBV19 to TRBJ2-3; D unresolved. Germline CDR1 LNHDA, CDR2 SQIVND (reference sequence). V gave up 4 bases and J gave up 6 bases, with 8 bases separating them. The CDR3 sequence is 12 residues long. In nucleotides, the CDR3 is TGTGCCAGTAGTAGCCGGCCGGATACGCAGTATTTT. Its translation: CASSSRPDTQYF.

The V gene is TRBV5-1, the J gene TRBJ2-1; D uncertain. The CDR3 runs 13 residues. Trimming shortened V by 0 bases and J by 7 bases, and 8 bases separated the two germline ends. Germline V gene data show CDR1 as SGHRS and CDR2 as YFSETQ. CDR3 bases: TGCGCCAGCAGCTTGGATACGAGGAATGAGCAGTTCTTC. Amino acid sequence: CASSLDTRNEQFF.

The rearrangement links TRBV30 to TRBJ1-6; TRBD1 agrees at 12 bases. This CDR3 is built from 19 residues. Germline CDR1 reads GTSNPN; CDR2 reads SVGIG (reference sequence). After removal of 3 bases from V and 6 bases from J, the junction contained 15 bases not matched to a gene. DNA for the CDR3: TGTGCCTGGAGCGCTCCGGGACAGGGGGCACTGGGCTTTAATTCACCCCTCCACTTT. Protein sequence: CAWSAPGQGALGFNSPLHF.

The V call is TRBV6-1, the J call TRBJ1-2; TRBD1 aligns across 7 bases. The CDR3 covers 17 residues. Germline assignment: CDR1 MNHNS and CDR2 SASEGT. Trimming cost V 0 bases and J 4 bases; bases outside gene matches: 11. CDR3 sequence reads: CASSEAGGNRGGYGYTF. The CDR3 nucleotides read TGTGCCAGCAGTGAAGCGGGAGGCAACAGGGGAGGCTATGGCTACACCTTC.